What follows are 24 T cell receptor beta chains derived from one specimen sequenced in a study of cytomegalovirus exposure and HLA in healthy donors. Produced via immunoSEQ multiplex PCR; TCRdb's table is partial and in-frame only. Counted here are 66,000 or so clones, 95% to 98% occurring once; the ten biggest clones make up 1.5% to 2%. The sample consisted of PBMCs. These receptors came from a woman aged 18-29 years in good health and CMV-seropositive.

This clone was detected once. The chain joins TRBV28 to TRBJ1-2; D call uncertain. CDR1 MDHEN and CDR2 SYDVKM come from the germline V gene. V lost 1 base to trimming and J lost 8 bases, with 14 bases between them. The CDR3 is made up of 14 amino acids. CDR3 sequence (DNA): TGTGCCAGCAGTTTATCCATAGGATCGGGAGGCTACACCTTC. Its translation is CASSLSIGSGGYTF.

This chain links TRBV18 with TRBJ1-2; TRBD1 aligns across 9 bases. The V gene end was trimmed by 2 bases and the J gene end by 2 bases; junction bases not matched to a gene: 3. The V gene's germline CDR1 is KGHSH and CDR2 LQKENI. The CDR3 loop spans 15 amino acids. The CDR3: CASSPGTGRNYGYTF. In DNA, the CDR3 is TGTGCCAGCTCACCAGGGACAGGGAGAAACTATGGCTACACCTTC.

The chain has TRBV2 and TRBJ2-6; tentative D call: TRBD1 (5 bases). The CDR3 totals 17 residues. V was shortened by 6 bases and J by 0 bases, with 15 bases between the two germline ends. Germline-derived CDR1 and CDR2 are SNHLY and FYNNEI. CDR3 protein: CASRETEIRSGANVLTF. The CDR3 nucleotides read TGTGCCAGCAGGGAGACAGAAATTCGCTCTGGGGCCAACGTCCTGACTTTC.

The V call is TRBV6-1, the J call TRBJ2-2; 12 nucleotides line up with TRBD2. Germline assignment: CDR1 MNHNS and CDR2 SASEGT. This CDR3 comprises 18 residues. Trimming cost V 3 bases and J 2 bases; bases outside gene matches: 7. In nucleotides, the CDR3 is TGTGCCAGCAGTGAGATGACTAGCGGGAGCATTAACACCGGGGAGCTGTTTTTT. Translation gives CASSEMTSGSINTGELFF.

This chain uses TRBV29-1 with TRBJ2-7; 8 positions match TRBD1. This CDR3 has 13 residues. The V segment lost 4 bases and the J segment 4 bases; nucleotides outside the gene matches: 6. From germline, CDR1 is SQVTM and CDR2 ANQGSEA. The DNA for the CDR3 is TGCAGCGTTGTGGCAGGGGGCAGGTACGAGCAGTACTTC. It is translated as CSVVAGGRYEQYF.

The chain uses TRBV2 and TRBJ1-4, with 7 bases identical to TRBD1. Per the germline V gene, CDR1 is SNHLY and CDR2 is FYNNEI. V dropped 4 bases and J dropped 5; count of bases not matched to a gene: 1. CDR3 length: 13 amino acids. The CDR3 DNA reads TGTGCCAGCAGTGGGGGACAGAATGAAAAACTGTTTTTT. It translates to CASSGGQNEKLFF.

This chain joins TRBV10-3 and TRBJ2-3; 9 bases fit TRBD2. V shed 4 bases and J 7 bases; nucleotides not matched to a gene: 9. From germline, CDR1 is ENHRY and CDR2 SYGVKD. The CDR3 is 15 amino acids. The CDR3 loop is CAISGTSERGYTQYF. As DNA, the CDR3 is TGTGCCATCAGTGGGACTAGCGAAAGGGGGTATACGCAGTATTTT.

The V and J genes are TRBV25-1 and TRBJ1-4, with 8 bases identical to TRBD1. The length of the CDR3 is 12 residues. V lost 6 bases to trimming and J lost 8 bases; unmatched junction nucleotides: 2. The germline gives CDR1 MGHDK, CDR2 SYGVNS. CDR3 protein: CASRTGEEKLFF. DNA of the CDR3: TGTGCCAGCAGGACAGGGGAAGAAAAACTGTTTTTT.

This clone has only a few counts. The CDR3 reads CASSPRLAGGETQYF. In nucleotides, the CDR3 is TGTGCCAGCAGTCCTAGACTAGCGGGAGGGGAGACCCAGTACTTC. This rearrangement joins TRBV6-1 to TRBJ2-5; TRBD2 agrees at 14 bases. V dropped 5 bases and J dropped 5; count of bases not matched to a gene: 4. Germline CDR1 is MNHNS and CDR2 is SASEGT. The CDR3 has 15 amino acids.

The chain recombines TRBV29-1 with TRBJ2-3; TRBD1 aligns across 7 bases. Germline trimming cut 6 bases from V and 0 bases from J; bases unmatched to any gene: 9. Looked up from germline, CDR1 is SQVTM and CDR2 is ANQGSEA. There are 15 residues in the CDR3. CDR3 amino acids: CSVAGTASSTDTQYF. CDR3 DNA sequence: TGCAGCGTCGCTGGGACAGCCTCTAGCACAGATACGCAGTATTTT.

The CDR3: CASSEASGYSQPQHF. CDR3 DNA: TGTGCCAGCAGTGAAGCAAGCGGGTACAGTCAGCCCCAGCATTTT. The chain has TRBV6-1 and TRBJ1-5; unclear D gene. V shed 0 bases and J shed 6 bases, with 12 bases lying between them. Germline-derived CDR1 and CDR2 are MNHNS and SASEGT. This CDR3 region has 15 residues.

The rearrangement uses TRBV27 and TRBJ2-7, with 9 bases lining up with TRBD1. This CDR3 contains 11 residues. Trimming at V came to 8 bases and at J to 12 bases, leaving 8 bases not matched to a gene. Per germline, CDR1 MNHEY and CDR2 SMNVEV (reference sequence). The CDR3 loop reads CASGDRVKPYF. The CDR3 bases are TGTGCCAGCGGGGACAGGGTTAAGCCGTACTTC.

This clone was detected only once. The chain carries TRBV7-3 and TRBJ2-3, with TRBD2 matching over 8 bases. Trimming removed 8 bases from V and 0 bases from J; junction bases left unmatched: 10. CDR3 length: 16 residues. The germline V gene encodes CDR1 SGHTA and CDR2 FQGTGA. The DNA for the CDR3 is TGTGCCAGCTCCCGGGGAGCGGGAGCTAGCACAGATACGCAGTATTTT. Encoded protein: CASSRGAGASTDTQYF.

The V gene is TRBV5-6, the J gene TRBJ1-5, with 7 nucleotides matching TRBD1. The CDR3 length is 15 residues. The J segment lost 5 bases and the V segment lost 3 bases, leaving 8 bases of the junction unmatched. Germline-derived CDR1 and CDR2 are SGHDT and YYEEEE. The CDR3 bases are TGTGCCAGCAGCTCGGGGACAGCGCAGTATCAGCCCCAGCATTTT. Protein product: CASSSGTAQYQPQHF.

The CDR3 sequence: CASSTTGGEYNEQFF. The CDR3 DNA reads TGTGCCAGTAGTACGACAGGGGGCGAGTACAATGAGCAGTTCTTC. The chain employs TRBV19 and TRBJ2-1, with TRBD1 matching over 10 bases. Germline assignment: CDR1 LNHDA and CDR2 SQIVND (reference sequence). The V gene end was trimmed by 4 bases and the J gene end by 4 bases; junction bases not matched to a gene: 4. The CDR3 is 15 residues long.

The CDR3 loop is CASSSERSSSYNEQFF. CDR3 DNA sequence: TGTGCCAGCAGTAGCGAGCGGTCGAGCTCCTACAATGAGCAGTTCTTC. The rearrangement links TRBV2 to TRBJ2-1; D possibly corresponds to TRBD2 (5 bases). The CDR3 has 16 residues. Per the germline V gene, CDR1 is SNHLY and CDR2 is FYNNEI. V was cut by 5 bases and J by 0 bases, with 14 bases left in between. The variable domain in full, with the rest retrieved from reference TRBV2 and TRBJ2-1, is EPEVTQTPSHQVTQMGQEVILRCVPISNHLYFYWYRQILGQKVEFLVSFYNNEISEKSEIFDDQFSVERPDGSNFTLKIRSTKLEDSAMYFCASSSERSSSYNEQFFGPGTRLTVL.

The rearrangement links TRBV11-2 to TRBJ2-7; D gene uncertain. The CDR3 length is 14 residues. The germline gives CDR1 SGHAT, CDR2 FQNNGV. V dropped 1 base and J dropped 1 base, with 8 bases sitting between them. The CDR3 DNA sequence: TGTGCCAGCAGCTTAGGTCCCCGGTCCTACGAGCAGTACTTC. Its protein product is CASSLGPRSYEQYF.

The chain employs TRBV28 and TRBJ2-1; 9 nucleotides match TRBD2. Trimming removed 2 bases from V and 3 bases from J; junction bases left unmatched: 5. Germline V lookup: CDR1 MDHEN, CDR2 SYDVKM. This CDR3 region has 16 residues. CDR3 sequence: CASSLLLAGFYNEQFF. The CDR3 DNA is TGTGCCAGCAGTTTACTTCTAGCGGGATTCTACAATGAGCAGTTCTTC.

The rearrangement joins TRBV2 to TRBJ2-4, with 10 bases lining up with TRBD1. V shed 6 bases and J 7 bases; nucleotides not matched to a gene: 9. This CDR3 is built from 15 residues. The germline gives CDR1 SNHLY, CDR2 FYNNEI. For the CDR3, the DNA is TGTGCCAGCAGCGATTCGGACAGGGGGGCGAACATTCAGTACTTC. Translating gives CASSDSDRGANIQYF.

The chain uses TRBV6-1 and TRBJ1-5; 9 bases are shared with TRBD1. CDR3 size: 15 residues. The J segment lost 0 bases and the V segment lost 10 bases, leaving 7 bases of the junction unmatched. From germline, CDR1 is MNHNS and CDR2 SASEGT. The CDR3 DNA reads as TGTGCCACCGGACAGGGGATGGATAGCAATCAGCCCCAGCATTTT. It codes for CATGQGMDSNQPQHF.

The chain uses TRBV5-4 and TRBJ2-3; maybe TRBD2 (5 bases). Trimming cost V 4 bases and J 2 bases, with 11 bases left between them. Germline CDR1 SGHNT, CDR2 YYREEE (reference sequence). This CDR3 is built from 14 residues. Here the CDR3 reads CASSKAAFTDTQYF. The CDR3 DNA is TGTGCCAGCAGCAAAGCGGCTTTCACAGATACGCAGTATTTT. Filled out from reference TRBV5-4 and TRBJ2-3, the complete variable domain reads ETGVTQSPTHLIKTRGQQVTLRCSSQSGHNTVSWYQQALGQGPQFIFQYYREEENGRGNFPPRFSGLQFPNYSSELNVNALELDDSALYLCASSKAAFTDTQYFGPGTRLTVL.

The DNA of the CDR3 is TGTGCCAGCTCACCAAAGGCAGGGCAAAATGAAAAACTGTTTTTT. Its protein is CASSPKAGQNEKLFF. The rearrangement uses TRBV18 and TRBJ1-4; the D gene is possibly TRBD1 (5 bases). V gave up 2 bases and J gave up 5 bases, with 12 bases separating them. The CDR3 is 15 residues long. Germline values: CDR1 KGHSH, CDR2 LQKENI.

The chain links TRBV4-1 to TRBJ2-1, with D tentatively TRBD2 (5 bases). Germline assignment: CDR1 MGHRA and CDR2 YSYEKL. The CDR3 runs to 13 residues. The V gene lost 4 bases and the J gene lost 15 bases, with 19 bases spanning the gap. The CDR3 DNA reads as TGCGCCAGCAGCCCAGCTGGGGAGCCCTCCCGGTTCTTC. It specifies CASSPAGEPSRFF.

The chain recombines TRBV30 with TRBJ2-2; possibly TRBD1 for D (6 bases). The CDR3 runs to 16 residues. Germline values: CDR1 GTSNPN, CDR2 SVGIG (reference sequence). Trimming stripped 1 base from V and 0 bases from J, with 12 bases between. The DNA for the CDR3 is TGTGCCTGGAGTGACCTCGGACAGACGAACACCGGGGAGCTGTTTTTT. It encodes CAWSDLGQTNTGELFF.